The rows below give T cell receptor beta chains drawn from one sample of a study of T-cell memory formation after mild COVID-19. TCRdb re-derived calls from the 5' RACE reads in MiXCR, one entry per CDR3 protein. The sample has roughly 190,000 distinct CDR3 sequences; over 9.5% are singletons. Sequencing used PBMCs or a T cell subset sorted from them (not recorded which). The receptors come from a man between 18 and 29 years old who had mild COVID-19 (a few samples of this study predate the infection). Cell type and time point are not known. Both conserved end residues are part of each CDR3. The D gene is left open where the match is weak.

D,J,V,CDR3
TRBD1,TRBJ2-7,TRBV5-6,CASRQTGDPYEQYF
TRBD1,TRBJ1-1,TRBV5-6,CASKDRGTEAFF
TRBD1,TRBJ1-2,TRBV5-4,CASTMGQNYGYTF
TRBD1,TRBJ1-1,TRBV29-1,CSVEVGQGGTEAFF
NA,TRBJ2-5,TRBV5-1,CASSKDPGVETQYF
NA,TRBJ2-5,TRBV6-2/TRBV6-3,CASSYAVETQYF
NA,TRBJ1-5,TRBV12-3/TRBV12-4,CASSQGQTNQPQHF
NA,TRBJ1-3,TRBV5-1,CASSLAPAYSGNTIYF
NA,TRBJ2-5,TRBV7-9,CASRTDGETQYF
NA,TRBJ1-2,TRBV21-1,CASSTWTGGPKNYGYTF